Following are 15 T cell receptor beta chains from one sample sequenced in a study of patients and donors after allogeneic stem cell transplantation. Each CDR3 protein gets one entry after TCRdb re-called the RT-PCR reads with MiXCR. Of tens of thousands of distinct CDR3 sequences listed, around 5% are singletons. What was sequenced was blood, either unsorted or a sorted T cell fraction (not recorded which). These receptors were obtained from a human donor who was either an allogeneic HSCT recipient or a stem cell or donor lymphocyte infusion donor (not recorded which). It is not recorded whose cells these are; they may come from a transplant donor.

This clonotype has a count of ten or more. Written as DNA, the CDR3 is TGTGCCTGGACCCCCCGAGACTACGAGCAGTACTTC. This translates into CAWTPRDYEQYF. The V gene is TRBV30, the J gene TRBJ2-7; D remains unclear. The germline CDR1 and CDR2 sequences are GTSNPN and SVGIG (reference sequence). There are 12 residues in the CDR3. V lost 4 bases, J lost 3 bases, and 10 bases lay in between.

This clonotype has just a few counts. DNA for the CDR3: TGTGCCAGCAGTGAAGCTGGAAACAGGGGGCGCGGTGGCTACACCTTC. It specifies CASSEAGNRGRGGYTF. The chain joins TRBV6-1 to TRBJ1-2, with 9 bases identical to TRBD1. CDR3 length: 16 residues. The germline gives CDR1 MNHNS, CDR2 SASEGT. Trimming at V came to 0 bases and at J to 7 bases, leaving 9 bases not matched to a gene.

This clonotype was seen only a few times. The CDR3 nucleotides read TGTGCCAGCAGCCGTCTTCCGGGACCGGGGCCAGAGACCCAGTACTTC. Amino acid sequence: CASSRLPGPGPETQYF. V usage is TRBV9 and J usage is TRBJ2-5, with D tentatively TRBD1 or TRBD2 (5 bases each). V was shortened by 4 bases and J by 4 bases, with 20 bases between the two germline ends. Germline lookup yields CDR1 SGDLS and CDR2 YYNGEE. CDR3 length: 16 amino acids.

This clonotype was found a few times. The genes are TRBV20-1 and TRBJ1-5, with 7 bases fitting TRBD1. This CDR3 contains 14 residues. The ends lost 1 base at V and 3 bases at J; junction bases unmatched: 3. Germline-derived CDR1 and CDR2 are DFQATT and SNEGSKA (reference sequence). The CDR3 region has the DNA TGCAGTGCTAGAGTAGGGACAGTCAATCAGCCCCAGCATTTT. It translates to CSARVGTVNQPQHF.

This clonotype was found many times. This chain joins TRBV18 and TRBJ2-5; no reliable D call. In germline, CDR1 is KGHSH, CDR2 LQKENI. CDR3 size: 13 residues. Trimming shortened V by 4 bases and J by 5 bases, and 11 bases separated the two germline ends. The CDR3 loop reads CASSRGSRETQYF. The CDR3 DNA reads as TGTGCCAGCTCACGGGGAAGCCGGGAGACCCAGTACTTC. The whole variable domain, filled in from reference TRBV18 and TRBJ2-5, reads NAGVMQNPRHLVRRRGQEARLRCSPMKGHSHVYWYRQLPEEGLKFMVYLQKENIIDESGMPKERFSAEFPKEGPSILRIQQVVRGDSAAYFCASSRGSRETQYFGPGTRLLVL.

This clonotype was seen repeatedly, ten times or more. The rearrangement links TRBV2 to TRBJ1-1, with D possibly being TRBD1 (5 bases). This CDR3 has 13 amino acids. Per germline, CDR1 SNHLY and CDR2 FYNNEI. V lost 10 bases and J 4 bases, leaving 16 bases between the germline ends. Here the CDR3 DNA reads TGTGCCACACAGGTTGGGATTGGCACTGAAGCTTTCTTT. Translation: CATQVGIGTEAFF.

The chain recombines TRBV6-5 with TRBJ1-4; D remains unclear. CDR1 is MNHEY, CDR2 SVGAGI, per germline. This CDR3 region has 15 residues. The V gene lost 0 bases and the J gene lost 3 bases, with 8 bases spanning the gap. The chain's CDR3 is CASSYSSQSNEKLFF. The CDR3 DNA reads TGTGCCAGCAGTTACTCGAGTCAGTCTAATGAAAAACTGTTTTTT.

This clonotype was counted a few times. The chain carries TRBV4-1 and TRBJ2-2; 10 bases align to TRBD2. CDR3 size: 22 residues. V was pared by 1 base and J by 1 base, with 18 bases of the junction left unmatched. Germline V gives CDR1 MGHRA, CDR2 YSYEKL. This CDR3 is CASSQVPLTRVVAGGNTGELFF. The CDR3 coding sequence is TGCGCCAGCAGCCAAGTCCCGCTCACGAGAGTTGTAGCGGGGGGGAACACCGGGGAGCTGTTTTTT.

There are many counts of this clonotype. V gene TRBV19 combines with J gene TRBJ1-6; TRBD1 matches 9 bases. CDR3 size: 16 residues. Trimming at V came to 3 bases and at J to 6 bases, leaving 6 bases not matched to a gene. The germline V gene has CDR1 LNHDA and CDR2 SQIVND (reference sequence). The CDR3 DNA is TGTGCCAGTAGTATCCGGGTGACAGGGGGTAATTCACCCCTCCACTTT. Translation gives CASSIRVTGGNSPLHF.

This clonotype appeared many times. The gene calls are TRBV5-1 and TRBJ2-1, with 10 bases identical to TRBD1. With V trimmed by 7 bases and J by 5 bases, 6 bases remained unmatched. The germline CDR1 and CDR2 sequences are SGHRS and YFSETQ. The CDR3 is 14 amino acids. Here the CDR3 reads CASYLDRGDNEQFF. The CDR3 nucleotides are TGCGCCAGCTACCTGGACAGGGGGGACAATGAGCAGTTCTTC.

In this sample, this clonotype turned up many times. The V and J genes are TRBV25-1 and TRBJ2-2; D ambiguous. V was shortened by 7 bases and J by 5 bases, with 17 bases between the two germline ends. The CDR3 is 15 residues long. The germline CDR1 and CDR2 sequences are MGHDK and SYGVNS. CDR3 nucleotide sequence: TGTGCCAGCATTCCCCCAGGCCCCGGTACCGGGGAGCTGTTTTTT. Translation gives CASIPPGPGTGELFF.

This clonotype has ten or more counts. The V and J genes are TRBV20-1 and TRBJ1-1, with D tentatively TRBD1 (6 bases). Per germline, CDR1 DFQATT and CDR2 SNEGSKA (reference sequence). The CDR3 sequence is 16 residues long. With 2 bases removed from V and 0 bases from J, the gap between germline ends came to 16 bases. Here the CDR3 DNA reads TGCAGTGCTAGACCCGGTGGACAGCCGGTGAACACTGAAGCTTTCTTT. The encoded protein is CSARPGGQPVNTEAFF.

This clonotype was observed at least ten times. The rearrangement joins TRBV2 to TRBJ2-7; D unresolved. Looked up from germline, CDR1 is SNHLY and CDR2 is FYNNEI. The CDR3 runs 17 residues. The V and J ends lost 4 bases and 6 bases respectively, with 25 bases between them. The CDR3 region has the DNA TGTGCCAGCAGTGGCGGTCTTGCAGGATCGGGTGGGATCGAGCAGTACTTC. Translation gives CASSGGLAGSGGIEQYF.

This clonotype was observed many times. The CDR3 DNA sequence: TGTGCCAGCAGCCGGGACCGCTCGAACACCGGGGAGCTGTTTTTT. Amino acid sequence: CASSRDRSNTGELFF. The chain uses TRBV7-3 and TRBJ2-2, with D perhaps being TRBD1 or TRBD2 (5 bases each). The CDR3 runs to 15 residues. Germline V CDR1 and CDR2: SGHTA, FQGTGA. V was clipped by 5 bases and J by 0 bases, with 10 bases between them. Supplemented by reference TRBV7-3 and TRBJ2-2, the full variable domain reads GAGVSQTPSNKVTEKGKYVELRCDPISGHTALYWYRQSLGQGPEFLIYFQGTGAADDSGLPNDRFFAVRPEGSVSTLKIQRTERGDSAVYLCASSRDRSNTGELFFGEGSRLTVL.

Ten or more counts support this clonotype. V is TRBV7-9 and J is TRBJ1-2; no clear D. The CDR3 covers 13 residues. Trimming removed 1 base at V and 4 bases at J, with 7 bases between. Germline V gene data show CDR1 as SEHNR and CDR2 as FQNEAQ (reference sequence). The CDR3 sequence is CASSLDSSYGYTF. In DNA form, the CDR3 reads TGTGCCAGCAGCTTAGATAGTAGCTATGGCTACACCTTC.